This note documents a single T cell receptor beta chain sequence. The antigen remains undetermined. Time point specified: week 23, last vaccination. It was 300 ug of mutant IDH1 20-mer peptide that made up each vaccine dose, given with topical imiquimod. This CDR3 is 14 amino acids long. V lost 6 bases and J 5 bases, leaving 16 bases between the germline ends. Germline V CDR1 and CDR2: MNHNY, SVGAGI (reference sequence). These data come from a study of a mutant IDH1 vaccine in newly diagnosed glioma. Whole-study context: Most patients had radiochemotherapy with temozolomide before enrollment; others had one alone.

Sequencing was performed with immunoSEQ multiplex PCR; in TCRdb, only in-frame clones are kept and a portion is missing. The sample comprises under 45,000 clones, under 95% of which are singletons, and under 5% rests with the top ten. Study findings and constraints: Altogether, 93.3% of patients exhibited vaccine-induced immune responses.

The chain links TRBV6-6 to TRBJ1-2, with D tentatively TRBD1 (5 bases). The specimen comprised PBMCs, sampled from a glioma patient whose treatment included an IDH1 peptide vaccine. The clonotype was recovered from a man aged 50 to 59 with glioma. This CDR3 reads CASRRDGGGYGYTF. CDR3 DNA sequence: TGTGCCAGCAGACGCGACGGGGGAGGGTATGGCTACACCTTC.